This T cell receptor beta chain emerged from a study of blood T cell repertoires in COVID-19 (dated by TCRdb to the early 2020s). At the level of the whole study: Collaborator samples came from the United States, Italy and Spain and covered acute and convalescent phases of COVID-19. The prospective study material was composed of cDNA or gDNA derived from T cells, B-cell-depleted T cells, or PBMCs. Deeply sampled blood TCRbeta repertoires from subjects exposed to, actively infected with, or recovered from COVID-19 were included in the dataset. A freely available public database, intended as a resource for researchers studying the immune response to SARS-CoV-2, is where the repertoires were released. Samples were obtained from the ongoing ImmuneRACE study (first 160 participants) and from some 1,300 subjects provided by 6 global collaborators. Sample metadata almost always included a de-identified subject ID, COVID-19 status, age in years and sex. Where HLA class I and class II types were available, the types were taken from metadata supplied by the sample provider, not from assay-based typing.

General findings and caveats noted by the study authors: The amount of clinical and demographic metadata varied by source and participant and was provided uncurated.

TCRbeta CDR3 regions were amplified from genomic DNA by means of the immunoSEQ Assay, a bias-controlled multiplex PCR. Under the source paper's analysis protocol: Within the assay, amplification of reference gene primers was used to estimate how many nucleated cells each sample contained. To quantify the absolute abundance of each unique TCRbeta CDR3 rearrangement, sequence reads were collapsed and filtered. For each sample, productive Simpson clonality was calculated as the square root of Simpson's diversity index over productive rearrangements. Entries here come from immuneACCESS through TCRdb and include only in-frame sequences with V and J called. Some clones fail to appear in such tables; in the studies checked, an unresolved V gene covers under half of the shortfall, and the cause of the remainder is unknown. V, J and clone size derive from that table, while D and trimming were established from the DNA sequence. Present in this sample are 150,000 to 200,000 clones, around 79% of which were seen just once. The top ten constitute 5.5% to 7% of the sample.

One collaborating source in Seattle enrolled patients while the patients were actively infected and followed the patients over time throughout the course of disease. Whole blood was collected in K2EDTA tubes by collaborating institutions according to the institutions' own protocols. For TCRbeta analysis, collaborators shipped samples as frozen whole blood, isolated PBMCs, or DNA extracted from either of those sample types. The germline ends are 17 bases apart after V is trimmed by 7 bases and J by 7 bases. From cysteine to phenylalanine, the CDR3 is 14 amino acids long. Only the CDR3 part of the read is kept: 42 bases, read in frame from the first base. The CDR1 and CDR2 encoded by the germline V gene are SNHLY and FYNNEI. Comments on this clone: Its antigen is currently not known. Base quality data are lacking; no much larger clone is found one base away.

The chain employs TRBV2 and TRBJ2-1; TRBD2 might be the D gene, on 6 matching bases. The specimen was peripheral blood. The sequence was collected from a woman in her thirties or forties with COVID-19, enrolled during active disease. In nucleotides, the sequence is TGTGCCAGCAAGCCGAGACTAGGAGTGAATGAGCAGTTCTTC. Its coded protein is CASKPRLGVNEQFF.